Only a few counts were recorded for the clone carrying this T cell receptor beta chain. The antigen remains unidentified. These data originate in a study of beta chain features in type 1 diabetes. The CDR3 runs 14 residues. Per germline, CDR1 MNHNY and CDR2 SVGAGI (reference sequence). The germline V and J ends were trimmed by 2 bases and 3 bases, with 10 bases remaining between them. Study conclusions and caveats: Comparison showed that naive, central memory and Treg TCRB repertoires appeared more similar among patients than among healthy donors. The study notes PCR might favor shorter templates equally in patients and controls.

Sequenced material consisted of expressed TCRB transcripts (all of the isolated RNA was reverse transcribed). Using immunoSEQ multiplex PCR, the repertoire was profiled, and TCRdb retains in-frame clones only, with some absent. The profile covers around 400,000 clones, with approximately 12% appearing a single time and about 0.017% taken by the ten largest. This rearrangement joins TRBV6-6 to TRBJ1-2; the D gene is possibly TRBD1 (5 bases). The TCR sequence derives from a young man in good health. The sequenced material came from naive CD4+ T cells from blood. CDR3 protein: CASSYLPRDYGYTF. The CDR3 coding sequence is TGTGCCAGCAGTTACCTCCCCAGGGACTATGGCTACACCTTC.